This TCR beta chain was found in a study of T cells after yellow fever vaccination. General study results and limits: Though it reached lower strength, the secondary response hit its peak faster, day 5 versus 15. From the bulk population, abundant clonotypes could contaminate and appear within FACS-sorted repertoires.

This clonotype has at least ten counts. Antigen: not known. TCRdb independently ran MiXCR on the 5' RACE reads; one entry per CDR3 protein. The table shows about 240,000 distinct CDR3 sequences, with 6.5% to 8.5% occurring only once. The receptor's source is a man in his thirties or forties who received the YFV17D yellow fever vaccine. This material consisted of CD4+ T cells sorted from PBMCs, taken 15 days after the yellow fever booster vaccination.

This CDR3 is CASSRSGGNTGELFF. DNA for the CDR3: TGCGCCAGCAGCCGTAGCGGGGGGAACACCGGGGAGCTGTTTTTT. V is TRBV5-1 and J is TRBJ2-2; 9 bases map to TRBD2. Germline V lookup: CDR1 SGHRS, CDR2 YFSETQ. V was clipped by 4 bases and J by 1 base; unmatched bases: 2. This CDR3 contains 15 residues.